The 5 T cell receptor beta chains below all came from one sample that was sequenced in a study of blood T cells in healthy people across ages. Through a sample-barcoded 5' primer and a J-beta primer mix, a second PCR was run for roughly 7 to 12 cycles. TCRdb redid the calling of the 5' RACE reads with MiXCR, one entry per CDR3 protein. The data hold about 1.8 million distinct CDR3 sequences, with around 48% observed a single time. The sequencing sample was made of blood. The receptor set was obtained from a woman aged 40 to 55 in good health.

V is TRBV24-1 and J is TRBJ2-1, with 7 bases lining up with TRBD2. The CDR3 covers 17 residues. Germline-derived CDR1 and CDR2 are KGHDR and SFDVKD. V dropped 3 bases and J dropped 1; count of bases not matched to a gene: 8. The CDR3 DNA reads TGTGCCACCAGTGATGGGGGGGGGAAGGGGTCCTACAATGAGCAGTTCTTC. Its translation is CATSDGGGKGSYNEQFF.

V is TRBV12-3 or TRBV12-4 and J is TRBJ1-5; D remains unclear. Trimming removed 2 bases at V and 1 base at J, with 9 bases between. The CDR3 contains 15 residues. For the CDR3, the DNA is TGTGCCAGCAGTTTAAGGGAAGTAAGCAATCAGCCCCAGCATTTT. Protein product: CASSLREVSNQPQHF.

A word on this clonotype: A read error may account for a junction end that differs from germline. V usage is TRBV11-2 and J usage is TRBJ2-1, with TRBD2 as a possible D gene (6 bases). CDR1 SGHAT and CDR2 FQNNGV come from the germline V gene. The CDR3 is made up of 19 amino acids. The CDR3 here is CASSSGLGFGGEFYDEQFF. DNA for the CDR3: TGTGCCAGCAGTTCAGGGCTGGGATTTGGCGGGGAATTCTACGATGAGCAGTTCTTC.

The chain employs TRBV9 and TRBJ2-1; TRBD2 matches 7 bases. With 4 bases clipped from V and 7 bases from J, the junction kept 11 bases outside the gene matches. Looked up from germline, CDR1 is SGDLS and CDR2 is YYNGEE. The CDR3 covers 15 residues. In DNA, the CDR3 is TGTGCCAGCAGCTCTGCGGGGGACCCGGGGAATGAGCAGTTCTTC. Its protein is CASSSAGDPGNEQFF.

In its sample, this clonotype was seen a few times. The chain employs TRBV20-1 and TRBJ1-2, with TRBD1 identical over 9 bases. After removal of 0 bases from V and 4 bases from J, the junction contained 12 bases not matched to a gene. The CDR3 extends over 17 amino acids. CDR1 and CDR2 from the germline V gene are DFQATT and SNEGSKA (reference sequence). CDR3 nucleotides: TGCAGTGCTAGAGATCCCCCCGGACAGGGGACGATCTATGGCTACACCTTC. Translated: CSARDPPGQGTIYGYTF.